These 29 T cell receptor beta chains were sequenced from one sample in a study of beta chain features in type 1 diabetes. General observations from the study: Shorter TCRB CDR3s, moderately but significantly so, marked every one of the four CD4+ subsets in Type 1 diabetes patients.

These receptors' antigens are unknown. Sequencing targeted expressed TCRB transcripts, as all isolated RNA had been reverse transcribed. Libraries were prepared by immunoSEQ multiplex PCR; TCRdb keeps only in-frame clonotypes and omits some of them. The table has 640,000 or so clones, roughly 13% seen once. The sequenced material came from naive CD4+ T cells from blood. These receptors were collected from a man aged 18 to 30 with type 1 diabetes.

The chain uses TRBV7-9 and TRBJ1-1; D uncertain. Germline CDR1 SEHNR, CDR2 FQNEAQ (reference sequence). The CDR3 is 14 amino acids. V lost 7 bases and J 5 bases, leaving 17 bases between the germline ends. The CDR3 region has the DNA TGTGCCAGCACCTCTAGTGGGTACGGGACTGAAGCTTTCTTT. It codes for CASTSSGYGTEAFF. The full variable domain, completed using reference TRBV7-9 and TRBJ1-1, is DTGVSQNPRHKITKRGQNVTFRCDPISEHNRLYWYRQTLGQGPEFLTYFQNEAQLEKSRLLSDRFSAERPKGSFSTLEIQRTEQGDSAMYLCASTSSGYGTEAFFGQGTRLTVV.

There are a few counts of this clone. This chain joins TRBV5-1 and TRBJ2-5; 8 nucleotides line up with TRBD1. The CDR3 has 14 amino acids. Unmatched junction bases numbered 5, after V lost 2 bases and J lost 5 bases. Germline CDR1 and CDR2: SGHRS and YFSETQ. The CDR3 loop reads CASSLRQGLETQYF. CDR3 DNA sequence: TGCGCCAGCAGCTTAAGACAGGGGCTGGAGACCCAGTACTTC. The variable domain in full, completed from reference TRBV5-1 and TRBJ2-5, reads KAGVTQTPRYLIKTRGQQVTLSCSPISGHRSVSWYQQTPGQGLQFLFEYFSETQRNKGNFPGRFSGRQFSNSRSEMNVSTLELGDSALYLCASSLRQGLETQYFGPGTRLLVL.

The gene calls are TRBV28 and TRBJ2-3; D is ambiguous. V shed 4 bases and J shed 2 bases, with 7 bases lying between them. This CDR3 region has 13 residues. CDR1 is MDHEN, CDR2 SYDVKM, per germline. The CDR3 bases are TGTGCCAGCAGTTCTGGCCCCACAGATACGCAGTATTTT. It translates to CASSSGPTDTQYF.

The CDR3 DNA reads TGTGCCAGCAGACAGACAGGGCTCCCCACTGAAGCTTTCTTT. It is translated as CASRQTGLPTEAFF. This sequence joins TRBV11-1 and TRBJ1-1; 7 nucleotides agree with TRBD1. Trimming took 6 bases from V and 4 from J; bases not matched to a gene: 8. CDR3 length: 14 amino acids. The V gene's germline CDR1 is SGHAT and CDR2 FQDESV (reference sequence).

Remarks on this clone: The same CDR3 arises from other DNA sequences in this sample as well. The rearrangement uses TRBV5-4 and TRBJ1-5, with unresolved D. Germline loops: CDR1 SGHNT, CDR2 YYREEE (reference sequence). Trimming cost V 7 bases and J 4 bases, with 12 bases left between them. The CDR3 loop spans 13 amino acids. This chain's CDR3 is CASSLGENQPQHF. The DNA of the CDR3 is TGTGCCAGCTCATTGGGTGAAAATCAGCCCCAGCATTTT.

The J gene is TRBJ1-1, the V gene TRBV29-1, with D tentatively TRBD1 (5 bases). The CDR3 contains 12 residues. Germline CDR1 is SQVTM and CDR2 is ANQGSEA. The ends were cut back, 7 bases at V and 5 bases at J, with 14 bases in the middle. The CDR3 loop is CSASGGKTEAFF. For the CDR3, the DNA is TGCAGCGCCTCGGGGGGGAAGACTGAAGCTTTCTTT.

The chain couples TRBV30 to TRBJ2-7; 7 nucleotides line up with TRBD1. Per germline, CDR1 GTSNPN and CDR2 SVGIG (reference sequence). Trimming took 1 base from V and 2 from J; bases not matched to a gene: 2. CDR3 length equals 13 residues. As DNA, the CDR3 is TGTGCCTGGAGTGGACAGGGCCCCTACGAGCAGTACTTC. It yields the protein CAWSGQGPYEQYF.

This clone was seen a handful of times. J is TRBJ2-5 and V is TRBV11-1; 9 bases line up with TRBD1. The CDR3 totals 15 residues. CDR1 SGHAT and CDR2 FQDESV come from the germline V gene (reference sequence). With 4 bases clipped from V and 4 bases from J, the junction kept 7 bases outside the gene matches. The CDR3 spells CASSSTQTGGETQYF. CDR3 nucleotide sequence: TGTGCCAGCAGCTCGACCCAGACAGGGGGAGAGACCCAGTACTTC.

This sequence joins TRBV5-1 and TRBJ2-5, with D possibly called TRBD1 or TRBD2 (5 bases each). Trimming pared 7 bases from V and 5 bases from J, leaving 9 bases between. CDR3 size: 11 residues. CDR1 is SGHRS and CDR2 is YFSETQ in the germline V gene. CDR3 protein: CASGGEETQYF. The CDR3 bases are TGCGCCAGCGGGGGTGAGGAGACCCAGTACTTC.

This sequence joins TRBV20-1 and TRBJ1-1; D ambiguous. Between the trimmed V and J ends, which lost 0 bases and 8 bases, there was a span of 7 bases. The CDR3 is made up of 11 amino acids. Germline V CDR1 and CDR2: DFQATT, SNEGSKA (reference sequence). In DNA form, the CDR3 reads TGCAGTGCTAGAGAGTTCATGGAAGCTTTCTTT. Protein product: CSAREFMEAFF.

The chain employs TRBV14 and TRBJ1-2; tentative D call: TRBD1 (5 bases). V was pared by 3 bases and J by 6 bases, with 20 bases between. This CDR3 contains 16 residues. CDR1 and CDR2 from the germline V gene are SGHDN and FVKESK. The CDR3 loop reads CASSHLTLRGWNGYTF. CDR3 coding DNA: TGTGCCAGCAGCCACCTCACGCTACGGGGGTGGAATGGCTACACCTTC. Full variable domain (missing parts from reference TRBV14 and TRBJ1-2): EAGVTQFPSHSVIEKGQTVTLRCDPISGHDNLYWYRRVMGKEIKFLLHFVKESKQDESGMPNNRFLAERTGGTYSTLKVQPAELEDSGVYFCASSHLTLRGWNGYTFGSGTRLTVV.

The rearrangement joins TRBV19 to TRBJ2-7; 7 nucleotides agree with TRBD2. Trimming at V came to 3 bases and at J to 3 bases, leaving 14 bases not matched to a gene. CDR3 length: 17 amino acids. Germline V CDR1 and CDR2: LNHDA, SQIVND (reference sequence). The CDR3 sequence is CASSISVGGRSVYEQYF. Here the CDR3 DNA reads TGTGCCAGTAGTATCTCCGTGGGAGGGCGGTCCGTCTACGAGCAGTACTTC. The full variable domain, completed using reference TRBV19 and TRBJ2-7, is DGGITQSPKYLFRKEGQNVTLSCEQNLNHDAMYWYRQDPGQGLRLIYYSQIVNDFQKGDIAEGYSVSREKKESFPLTVTSAQKNPTAFYLCASSISVGGRSVYEQYFGPGTRLTVT.

This clone has a handful of counts. The genes are TRBV19 and TRBJ2-7; no clear D. CDR3 length equals 15 residues. The V end was cut by 0 bases, the J end by 4 bases, with 13 bases between. In germline, CDR1 is LNHDA, CDR2 SQIVND (reference sequence). CDR3 DNA: TGTGCCAGTAGTATAGATCGTTGGAGTTTTTACGAGCAGTACTTC. Residues: CASSIDRWSFYEQYF.

This clone occurred a few times. The V gene is TRBV2, the J gene TRBJ2-5; TRBD1 aligns across 8 bases. Germline assignment: CDR1 SNHLY and CDR2 FYNNEI. The CDR3 sequence is 14 residues long. V gave up 6 bases and J gave up 4 bases; unmatched junction bases: 7. The CDR3, as DNA: TGTGCCAGCAGACCCGCAGGGGGCGGAGAGACCCAGTACTTC. Amino acid sequence: CASRPAGGGETQYF.

In its sample, this clone was seen a few times. This chain links TRBV4-1 with TRBJ2-1, with 9 positions matching TRBD1. V dropped 0 bases and J dropped 7; count of bases not matched to a gene: 4. Germline CDR1 reads MGHRA; CDR2 reads YSYEKL. The CDR3 contains 15 residues. The CDR3: CASSQDQGTGNEQFF. DNA for the CDR3: TGCGCCAGCAGCCAAGATCAGGGGACAGGGAATGAGCAGTTCTTC.

The chain employs TRBV30 and TRBJ2-7; D may be TRBD1 (6 bases). The V end was cut by 1 base, the J end by 10 bases, with 11 bases between. Germline loops: CDR1 GTSNPN, CDR2 SVGIG (reference sequence). The CDR3 loop spans 11 amino acids. This CDR3 reads CAWSAPGHQYF. The CDR3 bases are TGTGCCTGGAGTGCACCGGGACACCAGTACTTC. The complete variable domain, with remaining parts taken from reference TRBV30 and TRBJ2-7, reads SQTIHQWPATLVQPVGSPLSLECTVEGTSNPNLYWYRQAAGRGLQLLFYSVGIGQISSEVPQNLSASRPQDRQFILSSKKLLLSDSGFYLCAWSAPGHQYFGPGTRLTVT.

This rearrangement joins TRBV11-2 to TRBJ1-5, with D unclear. There are 14 residues in the CDR3. Germline CDR1 SGHAT, CDR2 FQNNGV. V dropped 5 bases and J dropped 1 base, with 9 bases sitting between them. Here the CDR3 reads CASSPRGSNQPQHF. In DNA, the CDR3 is TGTGCCAGCAGCCCTCGGGGAAGCAATCAGCCCCAGCATTTT.

This clone has only a few counts. The chain has TRBV27 and TRBJ2-3, with D unresolved. Trimming took off 3 bases at V and 0 bases at J, with 10 bases between the two ends. CDR3 size: 15 residues. Germline V gene data show CDR1 as MNHEY and CDR2 as SMNVEV (reference sequence). This chain's CDR3 is CASSLDEPSTDTQYF. CDR3 bases: TGTGCCAGCAGTTTGGATGAGCCTAGCACAGATACGCAGTATTTT.

The J gene is TRBJ2-3, the V gene TRBV10-3, with D uncertain. Trimming removed 2 bases from V and 6 bases from J, with 6 bases in between. This CDR3 has 12 amino acids. Germline V CDR1 and CDR2: ENHRY, SYGVKD. The CDR3 protein is CAISEIRDTQYF. The CDR3 nucleotides read TGTGCCATCAGTGAGATACGGGATACGCAGTATTTT.

This clone was detected a few times. The chain links TRBV18 to TRBJ2-7; D is ambiguous. Trimming pared 3 bases from V and 6 bases from J, leaving 6 bases between. CDR3 length: 11 amino acids. CDR1 KGHSH and CDR2 LQKENI come from the germline V gene. The CDR3 loop is CASSPLVEQYF. CDR3 DNA: TGTGCCAGCTCACCCCTCGTCGAGCAGTACTTC.

The rearrangement joins TRBV6-5 to TRBJ2-7; 8 bases agree with TRBD1. V trimming: 0 bases; J trimming: 2 bases; junction bases outside the gene matches: 3. Germline loops: CDR1 MNHEY, CDR2 SVGAGI. The CDR3 spans 15 residues. CDR3 amino acids: CASSYSTGGTYEQYF. In DNA, the CDR3 is TGTGCCAGCAGTTACTCTACAGGGGGGACCTACGAGCAGTACTTC.

The chain links TRBV25-1 to TRBJ2-7, with D possibly TRBD2 on 6 matching bases. Germline V gene lookup returns CDR1 MGHDK and CDR2 SYGVNS. Trimming took off 3 bases at V and 3 bases at J, with 6 bases between the two ends. The CDR3 is made up of 12 amino acids. CDR3 loop: CASSERDYEQYF. The CDR3 coding sequence is TGTGCCAGCAGTGAGCGGGACTACGAGCAGTACTTC.

The gene calls are TRBV7-9 and TRBJ1-2; D is ambiguous. Between the trimmed V and J ends, which lost 5 bases and 6 bases, there was a span of 7 bases. The CDR3 runs to 11 residues. Germline V gives CDR1 SEHNR, CDR2 FQNEAQ (reference sequence). CDR3 sequence: CASSPTDGYTF. As DNA, the CDR3 is TGTGCCAGCAGCCCAACAGATGGCTACACCTTC. The full variable domain, rest sourced from reference TRBV7-9 and TRBJ1-2, is DTGVSQNPRHKITKRGQNVTFRCDPISEHNRLYWYRQTLGQGPEFLTYFQNEAQLEKSRLLSDRFSAERPKGSFSTLEIQRTEQGDSAMYLCASSPTDGYTFGSGTRLTVV.

This clone was counted only a few times. Additional DNA sequences in this sample encode the identical CDR3. The V and J genes are TRBV30 and TRBJ1-5; D gene ambiguous. The CDR3 totals 13 residues. Germline CDR1 is GTSNPN and CDR2 is SVGIG (reference sequence). Between the trimmed V and J ends, which lost 3 bases and 0 bases, there was a span of 6 bases. The chain's CDR3 is CAWRVDSNQPQHF. The DNA of the CDR3 is TGTGCCTGGAGAGTTGATAGCAATCAGCCCCAGCATTTT.

The genes are TRBV28 and TRBJ2-5; D is perhaps TRBD2 (7 bases). This CDR3 has 14 amino acids. Germline V gene data show CDR1 as MDHEN and CDR2 as SYDVKM. Trimming took off 6 bases at V and 5 bases at J, with 16 bases between the two ends. In DNA form, the CDR3 reads TGTGCCAGCAGGAGCGCGGGGGCCCGGGAGACCCAGTACTTC. The encoded protein is CASRSAGARETQYF.

This clone was seen only a few times. The genes are TRBV6-6 and TRBJ1-2; 7 nucleotides agree with TRBD1. V was pared by 7 bases and J by 8 bases, with 7 bases of the junction left unmatched. Germline V gives CDR1 MNHNY, CDR2 SVGAGI (reference sequence). The CDR3 length is 12 residues. CDR3 residues: CASTQGDNGYTF. As DNA, the CDR3 is TGTGCCAGCACCCAGGGGGACAACGGCTACACCTTC.

The J gene is TRBJ1-3, the V gene TRBV30; no clear D gene. Trimming left V 3 bases short and J 0 bases short, with 9 bases between. The length of the CDR3 is 14 residues. Germline CDR1 GTSNPN, CDR2 SVGIG (reference sequence). The CDR3 DNA sequence: TGTGCCTGGAGCCCGGACCCCTCTGGAAACACCATATATTTT. This sequence encodes CAWSPDPSGNTIYF.

The chain carries TRBV9 and TRBJ2-3; D may match TRBD1 or TRBD2 (5 bases each). The CDR3 sequence is 15 residues long. Trimming removed 3 bases at V and 0 bases at J, with 11 bases between. Germline V gene lookup returns CDR1 SGDLS and CDR2 YYNGEE. In DNA form, the CDR3 reads TGTGCCAGCAGCGCCACGGGACGGAGCACAGATACGCAGTATTTT. This codes for CASSATGRSTDTQYF. The entire variable domain, with the rest obtained from reference TRBV9 and TRBJ2-3, is as follows: DSGVTQTPKHLITATGQRVTLRCSPRSGDLSVYWYQQSLDQGLQFLIQYYNGEERAKGNILERFSAQQFPDLHSELNLSSLELGDSALYFCASSATGRSTDTQYFGPGTRLTVL.

This rearrangement joins TRBV7-3 to TRBJ2-1; 9 bases align to TRBD1. V gave up 5 bases and J gave up 8 bases; unmatched junction bases: 10. The CDR3 is 15 residues long. CDR1 and CDR2 (germline): SGHTA, FQGTGA. CDR3 amino acids: CASSASGTGKDEQFF. The CDR3 nucleotides read TGTGCCAGCAGCGCCTCCGGGACAGGGAAGGATGAGCAGTTCTTC.